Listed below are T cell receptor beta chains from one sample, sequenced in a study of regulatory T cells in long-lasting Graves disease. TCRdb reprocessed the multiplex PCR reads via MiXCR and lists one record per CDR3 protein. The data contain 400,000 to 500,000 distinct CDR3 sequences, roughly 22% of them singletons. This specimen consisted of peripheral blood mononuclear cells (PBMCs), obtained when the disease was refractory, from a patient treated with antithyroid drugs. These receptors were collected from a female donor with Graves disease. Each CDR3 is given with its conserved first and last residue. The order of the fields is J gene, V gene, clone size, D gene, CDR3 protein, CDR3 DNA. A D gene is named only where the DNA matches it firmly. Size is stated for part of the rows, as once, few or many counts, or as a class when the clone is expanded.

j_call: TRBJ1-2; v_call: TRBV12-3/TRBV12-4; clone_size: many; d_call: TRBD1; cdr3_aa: CASTPGQGGGYTF; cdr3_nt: TGTGCCAGCACCCCCGGACAGGGGGGGGGCTACACCTTC
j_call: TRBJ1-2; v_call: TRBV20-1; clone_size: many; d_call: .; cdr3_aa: CSAQRLAGNYGYTF; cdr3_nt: TGCAGTGCACAGCGGCTGGCGGGGAACTATGGCTACACCTTC
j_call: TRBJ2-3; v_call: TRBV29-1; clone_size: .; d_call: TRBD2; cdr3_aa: CSVARGLGGTQYF; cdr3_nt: TGCAGCGTTGCACGAGGACTGGGAGGGACCCAGTATTTT
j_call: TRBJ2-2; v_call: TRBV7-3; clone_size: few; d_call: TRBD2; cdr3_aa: CASRLAGSSTGELFF; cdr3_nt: TGTGCCAGCAGATTAGCGGGAAGCAGCACCGGGGAGCTGTTTTTT
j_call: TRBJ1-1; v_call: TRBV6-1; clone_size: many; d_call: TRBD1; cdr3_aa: CASSRDRGRAFF; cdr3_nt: TGTGCCAGCAGCCGGGACAGGGGGCGAGCTTTCTTT
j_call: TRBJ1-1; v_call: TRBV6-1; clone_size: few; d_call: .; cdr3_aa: CASRKVGVEAFF; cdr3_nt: TGTGCCAGCAGAAAAGTGGGGGTTGAAGCTTTCTTT
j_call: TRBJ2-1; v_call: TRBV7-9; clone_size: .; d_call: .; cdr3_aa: CASSSLGGATEQFF; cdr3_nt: TGTGCCAGCAGCTCCCTGGGGGGGGCCACTGAGCAGTTCTTC
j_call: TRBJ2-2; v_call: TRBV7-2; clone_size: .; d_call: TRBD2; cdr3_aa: CASSRTGTTNTGELFF; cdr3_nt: TGTGCCAGCAGCAGAACCGGGACTACGAACACCGGGGAGCTGTTTTTT
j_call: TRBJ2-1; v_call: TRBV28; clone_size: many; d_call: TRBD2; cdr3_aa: CASSLAGGQNEQFF; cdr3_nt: TGTGCCAGCAGTTTAGCGGGGGGGCAGAATGAGCAGTTCTTC
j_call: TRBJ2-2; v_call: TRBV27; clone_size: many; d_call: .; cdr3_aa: CASSLSAGPGELFF; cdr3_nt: TGTGCCAGCAGTTTATCGGCGGGACCCGGGGAGCTGTTTTTT
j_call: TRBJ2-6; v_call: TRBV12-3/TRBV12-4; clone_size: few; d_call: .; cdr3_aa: CASSYSGQLSGANVLTF; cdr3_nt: TGTGCCAGCAGTTACTCAGGACAGCTCTCTGGGGCCAACGTCCTGACTTTC
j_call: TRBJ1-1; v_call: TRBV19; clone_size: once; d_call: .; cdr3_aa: CASSKDGGPTEAFF; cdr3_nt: TGTGCCAGTAGTAAGGACGGGGGACCCACTGAAGCTTTCTTT
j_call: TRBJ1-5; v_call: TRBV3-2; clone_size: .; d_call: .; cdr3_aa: CASSQDSSEGQPQHF; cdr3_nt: TGTGCCAGCAGCCAAGACAGTTCCGAAGGTCAGCCCCAGCATTTT
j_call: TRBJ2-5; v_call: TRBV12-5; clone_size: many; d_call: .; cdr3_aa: CASGNRVSEETQYF; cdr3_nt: TGTGCTAGTGGTAACCGGGTCTCTGAAGAGACCCAGTACTTC
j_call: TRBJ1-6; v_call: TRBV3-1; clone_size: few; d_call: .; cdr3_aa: CASSQDRAGIKPLHF; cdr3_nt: TGTGCCAGCAGCCAAGATCGGGCAGGGATAAAACCCCTCCACTTT
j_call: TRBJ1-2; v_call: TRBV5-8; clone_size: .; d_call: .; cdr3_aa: CASSPTTHGYTF; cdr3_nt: TGTGCCAGCAGCCCCACAACTCATGGCTACACCTTC
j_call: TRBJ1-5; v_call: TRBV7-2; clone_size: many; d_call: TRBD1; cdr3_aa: CASSPGQANQPQHF; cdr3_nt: TGTGCCAGCAGCCCTGGACAGGCAAATCAGCCCCAGCATTTT
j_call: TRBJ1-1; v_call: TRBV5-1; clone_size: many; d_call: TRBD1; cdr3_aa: CASSLGTGGARDTEAFF; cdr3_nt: TGCGCCAGCAGCTTGGGGACAGGGGGCGCGCGGGACACTGAAGCTTTCTTT
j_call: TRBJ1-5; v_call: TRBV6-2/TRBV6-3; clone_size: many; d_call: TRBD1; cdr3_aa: CASSYHGTGRDNQPQHF; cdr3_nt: TGTGCCAGCAGTTACCACGGGACAGGGAGGGACAATCAGCCCCAGCATTTT
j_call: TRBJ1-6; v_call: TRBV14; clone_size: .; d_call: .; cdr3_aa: CASAKDLESPLHF; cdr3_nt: TGTGCCAGCGCGAAGGACCTAGAATCACCCCTCCACTTT